The entry that follows covers one TCR beta chain sequence. What it binds is unknown. Profiling relied on immunoSEQ multiplex PCR, and the TCRdb table lists in-frame clones only, not all of them. Of approximately 300,000 clones listed, approximately 90% are singletons. The approximately 120-subject validation cohort, separate from the roughly 670-subject first cohort, included the donors. The data were obtained in a study of cytomegalovirus exposure and HLA in healthy donors. The study's findings and limits: Most TCR sequences showed up rarely, but some public TCRs showed up in many donors. In vitro confirmation showed three CMV-associated chains to be CMV antigen specific. The authors enumerated 164 TCR beta chains as linked to cytomegalovirus.

CDR1 is SGDLS and CDR2 is YYNGEE in the germline V gene. The length of the CDR3 is 14 residues. V was shortened by 6 bases and J by 3 bases, with 12 bases between the two germline ends. The chain has TRBV9 and TRBJ2-2; TRBD1 is a possible D gene (6 bases). The sequence derives from a woman in her 30s in good health and CMV-seropositive. Specimen: PBMCs. DNA of the CDR3: TGTGCCAGCAATCCGGGACACCACACCGGGGAGCTGTTTTTT. This translates into CASNPGHHTGELFF. The full variable domain, completed using reference TRBV9 and TRBJ2-2, is DSGVTQTPKHLITATGQRVTLRCSPRSGDLSVYWYQQSLDQGLQFLIQYYNGEERAKGNILERFSAQQFPDLHSELNLSSLELGDSALYFCASNPGHHTGELFFGEGSRLTVL.